The 27 T cell receptor beta chains below come from one sample, sequenced in a study of blood T cell repertoires in COVID-19. The method was immunoSEQ multiplex PCR; TCRdb's version includes in-frame clones alone and lacks a portion of them. The sample lists fewer than 250,000 clones; around four fifths were seen once. The sequenced sample consisted of peripheral blood. The receptors shown here come from a human donor in a cohort sampled during active COVID-19.

The chain is built from TRBV3-1 (or the pseudogene TRBV3-2) and TRBJ2-2, with 12 positions matching TRBD2. The CDR3 is made up of 16 amino acids. Germline V CDR1 and CDR2: LGHDT, YNNKEL (reference sequence). Unmatched junction bases numbered 4, after V lost 5 bases and J lost 3 bases. CDR3 loop: CASSYRLAGDTGELFF. CDR3 DNA sequence: TGTGCCAGCAGCTATAGACTAGCGGGGGACACCGGGGAGCTGTTTTTT.

The CDR3 coding sequence is TGTGCCAGCAGCCCCGCACAGACCTACGAGCAGTACGTC. Translation gives CASSPAQTYEQYV. This chain joins TRBV6-2 or TRBV6-3 and TRBJ2-7; no clear D. The CDR3 spans 13 residues. Germline-derived CDR1 and CDR2 are MNHEY and SVGEGT. V lost 6 bases and J lost 2, with 11 bases in between.

The J gene is TRBJ1-6, the V gene TRBV29-1; a weak D match, TRBD1 (6 bases). V was trimmed by 6 bases and J by 10 bases, leaving 16 bases between them. The CDR3 runs 13 residues. CDR1 is SQVTM, CDR2 ANQGSEA, per germline. The CDR3 loop reads CSVGETGQSPLHF. The CDR3 nucleotides are TGCAGCGTCGGGGAGACAGGCCAATCACCCCTCCACTTT.

The gene calls are TRBV19 and TRBJ1-6; 9 bases align to TRBD1. This CDR3 is built from 15 residues. The V gene's germline CDR1 is LNHDA and CDR2 SQIVND (reference sequence). The J segment lost 7 bases and the V segment lost 5 bases, leaving 6 bases of the junction unmatched. The DNA for the CDR3 is TGTGCCAGTAGTGTATTGGGACAGGGAAATTCACCCCTCCACTTT. Amino acids: CASSVLGQGNSPLHF. The entire variable domain, with the rest obtained from reference TRBV19 and TRBJ1-6, is as follows: DGGITQSPKYLFRKEGQNVTLSCEQNLNHDAMYWYRQDPGQGLRLIYYSQIVNDFQKGDIAEGYSVSREKKESFPLTVTSAQKNPTAFYLCASSVLGQGNSPLHFGNGTRLTVT.

V and J are TRBV5-6 and TRBJ1-3, with 8 bases matching TRBD1. This CDR3 has 15 residues. Germline values: CDR1 SGHDT, CDR2 YYEEEE. V trimming: 4 bases; J trimming: 4 bases; junction bases outside the gene matches: 7. CDR3 nucleotide sequence: TGTGCCAGCAGCATCCAGGGGGCTTCAGGAAACACCATATATTTT. Its translation: CASSIQGASGNTIYF.

As regards this clone: Other nucleotide sequences from this sample produce the same CDR3. J is TRBJ1-5 and V is TRBV5-1; weak D call: TRBD1 (5 bases). Germline lookup yields CDR1 SGHRS and CDR2 YFSETQ. V was cut by 4 bases and J by 7 bases, with 15 bases left in between. The CDR3 totals 14 residues. The CDR3 DNA is TGCGCCAGCAGCCTTGGGGGGAATAACCAGCCCCAGCATTTT. Translated: CASSLGGNNQPQHF.

The chain is built from TRBV19 and TRBJ1-2, with D hard to call. The CDR3 length is 14 residues. The ends were cut back, 7 bases at V and 4 bases at J, with 16 bases in the middle. CDR1 and CDR2 (germline): LNHDA, SQIVND (reference sequence). CDR3 in amino acids: CASTDGKRVYGYTF. DNA of the CDR3: TGTGCCAGTACGGACGGGAAGCGAGTCTATGGCTACACCTTC.

The chain carries TRBV4-2 and TRBJ1-1; D is undetermined. V lost 0 bases, J lost 1 base, and 9 bases lay in between. Germline V gene sequence: CDR1 LGHNA, CDR2 YNFKEQ. The CDR3 contains 15 residues. For the CDR3, the DNA is TGTGCCAGCAGCCAAGATAGAGGCGGGAACACTGAAGCTTTCTTT. It is translated as CASSQDRGGNTEAFF.

J is TRBJ2-5 and V is TRBV5-1; D gene unclear. Trimming removed 3 bases from V and 2 bases from J, with 8 bases in between. Per germline, CDR1 SGHRS and CDR2 YFSETQ. CDR3 length: 13 amino acids. The DNA for the CDR3 is TGCGCCAGCAGCTCTTACAGTCAAGAGACCCAGTACTTC. Its protein product is CASSSYSQETQYF.

V is TRBV19 and J is TRBJ1-5, with D possibly TRBD1 on 6 matching bases. This CDR3 has 13 amino acids. Trimming pared 10 bases from V and 7 bases from J, leaving 17 bases between. In germline, CDR1 is LNHDA, CDR2 SQIVND (reference sequence). In DNA, the CDR3 is TGTGCCACCGCAGACAGGCCAGGGCAGCCCCAGCATTTT. It encodes CATADRPGQPQHF.

This clone was observed once. The chain carries TRBV28 and TRBJ2-7; D is unresolved. Deletions cut 7 bases from V and 0 bases from J, with 13 bases between. The germline V gene has CDR1 MDHEN and CDR2 SYDVKM. The CDR3 has 14 residues. DNA of the CDR3: TGTGCCAGCACCCGCGAGGCGAGCTCCTACGAGCAGTACTTC. Its protein is CASTREASSYEQYF.

This clone was seen once. The V call is TRBV7-9, the J call TRBJ2-1; D is unclear. The germline V and J ends were trimmed by 8 bases and 9 bases, with 17 bases remaining between them. This CDR3 spans 13 amino acids. The germline V gene has CDR1 SEHNR and CDR2 FQNEAQ (reference sequence). CDR3 bases: TGTGCCAGCCAGAGAGAGGCCTACGGTGAGCAGTTCTTC. Its translation is CASQREAYGEQFF.

V gene TRBV11-2 combines with J gene TRBJ2-2; unclear D gene. V lost 3 bases and J 11 bases, leaving 13 bases between the germline ends. The CDR3 extends over 13 amino acids. CDR1 and CDR2 from the germline V gene are SGHAT and FQNNGV. The CDR3 DNA follows: TGTGCCAGCAGCTTCTTCAACTGGGCTGAGCTGTTTTTT. This codes for CASSFFNWAELFF.

This clone was detected only a few times. This rearrangement joins TRBV5-6 to TRBJ2-2; D might be TRBD1 (5 bases). This CDR3 has 16 residues. V lost 4 bases, J lost 0 bases, and 13 bases lay in between. In germline, CDR1 is SGHDT, CDR2 YYEEEE. CDR3 sequence (DNA): TGTGCCAGCAGCCGCATCGACAGCCCGAACACCGGGGAGCTGTTTTTT. Translating gives CASSRIDSPNTGELFF.

This sequence joins TRBV10-3 and TRBJ1-4; D not certain. The CDR3 runs to 16 residues. V was clipped by 4 bases and J by 0 bases, with 12 bases between them. Germline assignment: CDR1 ENHRY and CDR2 SYGVKD. The CDR3 sequence: CAISGKQHATNEKLFF. The CDR3 region has the DNA TGTGCCATCAGTGGTAAACAACATGCAACTAATGAAAAACTGTTTTTT.

The chain joins TRBV5-1 to TRBJ2-5, with 8 bases fitting TRBD1. The CDR3 is 15 amino acids. V dropped 4 bases and J dropped 3; count of bases not matched to a gene: 8. The germline gives CDR1 SGHRS, CDR2 YFSETQ. The CDR3 loop is CASSRDRGLEETQYF. In DNA, the CDR3 is TGCGCCAGCAGCCGTGACAGGGGCCTTGAAGAGACCCAGTACTTC.

This chain joins TRBV25-1 and TRBJ2-4; weak D call: TRBD2 (6 bases). Trimming cost V 3 bases and J 8 bases, with 14 bases left between them. CDR1 is MGHDK, CDR2 SYGVNS, per germline. The CDR3 loop spans 14 amino acids. The CDR3 sequence is CASSDRAGFHIQYF. DNA for the CDR3: TGTGCCAGCAGTGATCGTGCGGGATTCCACATTCAGTACTTC.

The V call is TRBV6-5, the J call TRBJ1-4; 10 nucleotides line up with TRBD1. The V gene end was trimmed by 2 bases and the J gene end by 7 bases; junction bases not matched to a gene: 4. The CDR3 loop spans 15 amino acids. The germline V gene encodes CDR1 MNHEY and CDR2 SVGAGI. The CDR3 here is CASSYRDRGTEKLFF. CDR3 bases: TGTGCCAGCAGTTACCGGGACAGGGGTACTGAAAAACTGTTTTTT.

This chain joins TRBV28 and TRBJ1-2; D unclear. The V end was cut by 1 base, the J end by 4 bases, with 10 bases between. CDR1 MDHEN and CDR2 SYDVKM come from the germline V gene. CDR3 length equals 14 residues. CDR3 sequence: CASSLLAVTYGYTF. CDR3 in DNA: TGTGCCAGCAGTTTATTGGCAGTCACCTATGGCTACACCTTC.

This chain joins TRBV7-3 and TRBJ2-2, with 8 bases identical to TRBD2. Germline V CDR1 and CDR2: SGHTA, FQGTGA. This CDR3 contains 16 residues. Trimming took 2 bases from V and 7 from J; bases not matched to a gene: 9. CDR3 loop: CASSLYLSGGVGELFF. CDR3 nucleotides: TGTGCCAGCAGCTTATATCTGAGCGGGGGTGTCGGGGAGCTGTTTTTT.

This clone was counted between two and nine times. CDR3 protein: CASSLGPQGMYEQYV. The CDR3 region has the DNA TGCGCCAGCAGCTTGGGGCCACAGGGGATGTACGAGCAGTACGTC. The genes are TRBV5-1 and TRBJ2-7; 7 bases align to TRBD1. CDR3 size: 15 residues. Germline V lookup: CDR1 SGHRS, CDR2 YFSETQ. V gave up 0 bases and J gave up 4 bases; unmatched junction bases: 7.

CDR3 amino acids: CASSPRLGDSYNEQFF. DNA for the CDR3: TGTGCCAGCAGCCCTAGGCTGGGGGACAGTTACAATGAGCAGTTCTTC. The chain recombines TRBV7-8 with TRBJ2-1; TRBD1 aligns across 7 bases. The germline V gene encodes CDR1 SGHVS and CDR2 FQNEAQ. The CDR3 loop spans 16 amino acids. V lost 5 bases to trimming and J lost 4 bases; unmatched junction nucleotides: 11.

This chain connects TRBV7-9 to TRBJ1-1; 12 positions agree with TRBD1. CDR3 size: 16 residues. V trimming: 5 bases; J trimming: 0 bases; junction bases outside the gene matches: 4. Germline V gene sequence: CDR1 SEHNR, CDR2 FQNEAQ (reference sequence). Here the CDR3 reads CASSARDRGLNTEAFF. CDR3 DNA: TGTGCCAGCAGCGCCCGGGACAGGGGGCTGAACACTGAAGCTTTCTTT.

The CDR3 spells CASSYSGGGRAFF. The CDR3 coding sequence is TGTGCCAGCAGTTACTCGGGCGGAGGGAGAGCTTTCTTT. The rearrangement joins TRBV6-5 to TRBJ1-1; the D is unclear. Germline V CDR1 and CDR2: MNHEY, SVGAGI. V lost 0 bases and J lost 10, with 12 bases in between. The CDR3 loop spans 13 amino acids.

This clone was seen only once. The genes are TRBV4-1 and TRBJ1-2; D uncertain. CDR3 size: 15 residues. CDR1 is MGHRA and CDR2 is YSYEKL in the germline V gene. Trimming removed 4 bases at V and 3 bases at J, with 15 bases between. CDR3 DNA sequence: TGCGCCAGCAGCCCCCTCGGGAAAGTTCACTATGGCTACACCTTC. Its protein is CASSPLGKVHYGYTF.

This sequence joins TRBV5-4 and TRBJ1-3; D not resolved. Germline CDR1 and CDR2: SGHNT and YYREEE (reference sequence). The germline V and J ends were trimmed by 4 bases and 4 bases, with 9 bases remaining between them. The CDR3 length is 13 residues. The CDR3 spells CASSRPAGNTIYF. The DNA of the CDR3 is TGTGCCAGCAGCCGCCCCGCGGGAAACACCATATATTTT.

This clone appeared a few times. CDR3 region: CASSYQGYEQYF. CDR3 coding DNA: TGTGCCAGCAGTTACCAGGGGTACGAGCAGTACTTC. This chain links TRBV5-4 with TRBJ2-7; tentatively, D is TRBD1 (6 bases). CDR3 length equals 12 residues. The ends were cut back, 5 bases at V and 4 bases at J, with 10 bases in the middle. Looked up from germline, CDR1 is SGHNT and CDR2 is YYREEE (reference sequence).